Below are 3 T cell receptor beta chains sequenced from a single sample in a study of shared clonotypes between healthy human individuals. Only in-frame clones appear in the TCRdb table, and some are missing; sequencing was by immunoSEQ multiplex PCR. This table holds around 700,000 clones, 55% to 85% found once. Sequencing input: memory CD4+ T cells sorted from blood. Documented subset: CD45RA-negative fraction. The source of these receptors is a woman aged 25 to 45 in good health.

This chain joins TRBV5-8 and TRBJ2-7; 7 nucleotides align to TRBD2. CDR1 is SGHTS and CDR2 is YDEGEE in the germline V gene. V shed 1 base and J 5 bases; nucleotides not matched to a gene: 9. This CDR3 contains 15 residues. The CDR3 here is CASSLRAGRRDEQYF. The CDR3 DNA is TGTGCCAGCAGCTTGAGAGCGGGAAGGCGTGACGAGCAGTACTTC.

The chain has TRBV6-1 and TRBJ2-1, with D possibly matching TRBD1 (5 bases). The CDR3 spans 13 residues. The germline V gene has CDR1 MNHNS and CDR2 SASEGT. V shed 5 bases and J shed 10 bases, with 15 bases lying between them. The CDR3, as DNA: TGTGCCAGCAGTAACCCCGTGCAGGGCGAGCAGTTCTTC. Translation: CASSNPVQGEQFF.

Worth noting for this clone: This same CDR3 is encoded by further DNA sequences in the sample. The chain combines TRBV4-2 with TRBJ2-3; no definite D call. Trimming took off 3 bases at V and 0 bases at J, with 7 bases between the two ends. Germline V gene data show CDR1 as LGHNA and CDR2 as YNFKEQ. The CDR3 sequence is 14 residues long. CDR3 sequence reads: CASSQGTSTDTQYF. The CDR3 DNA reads TGTGCCAGCAGCCAGGGAACTAGCACAGATACGCAGTATTTT.